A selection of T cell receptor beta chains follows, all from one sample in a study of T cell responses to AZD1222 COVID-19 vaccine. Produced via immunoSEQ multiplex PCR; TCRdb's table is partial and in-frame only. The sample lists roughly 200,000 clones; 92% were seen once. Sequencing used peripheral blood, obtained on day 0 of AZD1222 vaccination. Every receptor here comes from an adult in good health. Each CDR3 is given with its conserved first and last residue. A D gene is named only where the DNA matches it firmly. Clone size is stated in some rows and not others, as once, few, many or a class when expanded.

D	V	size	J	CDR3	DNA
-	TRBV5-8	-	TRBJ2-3	CASSRLGDTQYF	TGTGCCAGCAGCCGACTCGGAGATACGCAGTATTTT
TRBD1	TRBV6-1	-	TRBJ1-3	CASSEGDRVSGNTIYF	TGTGCCAGCAGTGAAGGGGACAGGGTATCGGGAAACACCATATATTTT
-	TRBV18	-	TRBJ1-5	CASSPRQDSNQPQHF	TGTGCCAGCTCACCGCGGCAGGATAGCAATCAGCCCCAGCATTTT
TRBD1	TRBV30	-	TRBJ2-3	CAWSLRQGIGTSTDTQYF	TGTGCCTGGAGTCTAAGACAGGGTATAGGGACCAGCACAGATACGCAGTATTTT
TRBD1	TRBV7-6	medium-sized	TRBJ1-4	CASSLRQGRNEKLFF	TGTGCCAGCAGCCTCCGACAGGGCAGAAATGAAAAACTGTTTTTT
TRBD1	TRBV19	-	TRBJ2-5	CASSSPPTGVETQYF	TGTGCCAGTAGTTCTCCACCGACAGGGGTTGAGACCCAGTACTTC
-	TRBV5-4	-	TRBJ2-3	CASSAGGRFADTQYF	TGTGCCAGCAGCGCCGGTGGTCGGTTCGCAGATACGCAGTATTTT
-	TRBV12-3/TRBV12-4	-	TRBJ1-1	CASSLAVAAEAFF	TGTGCCAGCAGTTTAGCGGTGGCAGCCGAAGCTTTCTTT
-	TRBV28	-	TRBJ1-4	CASSFQGREKLFF	TGTGCCAGCAGTTTCCAGGGTCGCGAAAAACTGTTTTTT
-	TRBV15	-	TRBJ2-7	CATSRDWGGPSYEQYF	TGTGCCACCAGCAGAGATTGGGGGGGGCCTTCCTACGAGCAGTACTTC
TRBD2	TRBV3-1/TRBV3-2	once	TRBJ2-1	CASSPGTRGYYNEQFF	TGTGCCAGCAGCCCCGGCACGCGGGGGTATTACAATGAGCAGTTCTTC
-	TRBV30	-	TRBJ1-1	CAWSAGVQSNTEAFF	TGTGCCTGGAGTGCAGGGGTTCAGTCGAACACTGAAGCTTTCTTT
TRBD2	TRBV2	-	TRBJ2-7	CASSVDSGGSYEQYF	TGTGCCAGCAGTGTCGATAGCGGGGGCTCCTACGAGCAGTACTTC
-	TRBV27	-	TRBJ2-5	CASSYPSGTQYF	TGTGCCAGCAGTTATCCCTCAGGGACCCAGTACTTC
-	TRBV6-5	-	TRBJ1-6	CASSYGQFNSPLHF	TGTGCCAGCAGTTACGGGCAGTTTAATTCACCCCTCCACTTT
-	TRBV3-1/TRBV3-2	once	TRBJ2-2	CASSQVSRDTGELFF	TGTGCCAGCAGCCAAGTGTCTAGGGACACCGGGGAGCTGTTTTTT
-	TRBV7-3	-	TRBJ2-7	CASSLPGKPSLGAVYEQYF	TGTGCCAGCAGCTTACCCGGAAAACCCTCCTTGGGCGCCGTATACGAGCAGTACTTC
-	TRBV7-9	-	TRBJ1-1	CASSLGVTEAFF	TGTGCCAGCAGCCTTGGAGTCACTGAAGCTTTCTTT
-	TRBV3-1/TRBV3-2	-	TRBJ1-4	CASSQLGDPYEKLFF	TGTGCCAGCAGCCAATTGGGGGACCCTTATGAAAAACTGTTTTTT
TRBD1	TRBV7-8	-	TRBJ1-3	CASSPGGGWRGNTIYF	TGTGCCAGCAGCCCAGGGGGAGGATGGCGAGGAAACACCATATATTTT
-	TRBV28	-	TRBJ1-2	CASSLGTGFYGYTF	TGTGCCAGCAGTTTGGGGACGGGCTTCTATGGCTACACCTTC
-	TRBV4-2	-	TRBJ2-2	CASSQSVTRQTGELFF	TGTGCCAGCAGCCAAAGTGTCACTAGACAAACCGGGGAGCTGTTTTTT